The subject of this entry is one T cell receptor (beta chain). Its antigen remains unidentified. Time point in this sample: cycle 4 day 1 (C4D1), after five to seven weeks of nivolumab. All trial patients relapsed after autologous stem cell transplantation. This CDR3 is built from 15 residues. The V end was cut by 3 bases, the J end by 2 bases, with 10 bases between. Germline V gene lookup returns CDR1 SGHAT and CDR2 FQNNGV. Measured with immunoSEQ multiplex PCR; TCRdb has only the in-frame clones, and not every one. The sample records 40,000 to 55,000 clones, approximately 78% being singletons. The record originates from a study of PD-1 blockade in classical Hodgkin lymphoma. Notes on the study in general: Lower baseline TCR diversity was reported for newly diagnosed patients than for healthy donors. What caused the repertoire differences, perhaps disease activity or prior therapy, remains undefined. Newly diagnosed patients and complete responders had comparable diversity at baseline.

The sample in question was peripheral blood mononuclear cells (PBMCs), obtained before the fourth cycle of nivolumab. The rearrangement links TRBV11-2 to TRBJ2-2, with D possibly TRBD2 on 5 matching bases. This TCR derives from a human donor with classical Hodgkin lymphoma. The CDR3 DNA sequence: TGTGCCAGCAGCTTTCGGGGAGCCAACACCGGGGAGCTGTTTTTT. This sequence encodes CASSFRGANTGELFF.